Below, 4 T cell receptor beta chains from the same sample are listed, as sequenced in a study of T cells expressing NK-cell markers. TCRdb reprocessed the 5' RACE reads and reports one entry per CDR3 protein, with no DNA. This table lists about 300,000 distinct CDR3 sequences. The sample consisted of blood T cells: a sorted CD56 or NKG2C T cell subset, CD4+ or CD8+ T cells, or bulk PBMC T cells (not recorded which). The receptor set was obtained from a woman aged 18 to 75 in good health.

The gene calls are TRBV18 and TRBJ1-5; TCRdb proposes TRBD1, but this gene call is untestable without DNA. Germline V gene data show CDR1 as KGHSH and CDR2 as LQKENI. The CDR3 spans 16 residues. CDR3 loop: CASSPQGARSNQPQHF.

V gene TRBV20-1 combines with J gene TRBJ2-1; checking the TCRdb D call of TRBD2 is not possible without DNA. CDR1 and CDR2 (germline): DFQATT, SNEGSKA (reference sequence). The CDR3 loop spans 14 amino acids. The chain's CDR3 is CSAPKLETYNEQFF.

V usage is TRBV6-1 and J usage is TRBJ2-2. Germline V CDR1 and CDR2: MNHNS, SASEGT. CDR3 length: 14 amino acids. CDR3 sequence: CASSEWLGTGELFF.

The chain recombines TRBV12-3 or TRBV12-4 with TRBJ2-7; there is no DNA to check the TCRdb D call of TRBD2. CDR3 length: 13 amino acids. CDR3 loop: CASSFDGRAEQYF.